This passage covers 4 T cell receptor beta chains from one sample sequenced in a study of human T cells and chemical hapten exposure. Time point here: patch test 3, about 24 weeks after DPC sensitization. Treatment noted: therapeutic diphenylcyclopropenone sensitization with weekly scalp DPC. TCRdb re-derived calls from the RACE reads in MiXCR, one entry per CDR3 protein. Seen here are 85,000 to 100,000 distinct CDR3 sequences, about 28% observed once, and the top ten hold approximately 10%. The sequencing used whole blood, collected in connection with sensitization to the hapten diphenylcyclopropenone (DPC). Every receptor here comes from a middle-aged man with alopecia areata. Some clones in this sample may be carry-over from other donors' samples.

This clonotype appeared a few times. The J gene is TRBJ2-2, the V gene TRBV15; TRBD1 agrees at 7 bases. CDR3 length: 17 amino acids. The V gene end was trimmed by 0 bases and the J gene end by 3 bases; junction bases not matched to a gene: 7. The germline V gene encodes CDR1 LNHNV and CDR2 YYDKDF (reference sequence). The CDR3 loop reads CATSREPGQIYTGELFF. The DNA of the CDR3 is TGTGCCACCAGCAGAGAACCGGGACAGATTTACACCGGGGAGCTGTTTTTT.

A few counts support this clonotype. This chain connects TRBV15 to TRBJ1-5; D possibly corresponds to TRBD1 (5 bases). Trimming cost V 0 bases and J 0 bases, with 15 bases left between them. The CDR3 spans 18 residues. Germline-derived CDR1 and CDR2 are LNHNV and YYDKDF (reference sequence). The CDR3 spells CATSRDATTDDSNQPQHF. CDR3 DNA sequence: TGTGCCACCAGCAGAGATGCGACGACAGACGATAGCAATCAGCCCCAGCATTTT. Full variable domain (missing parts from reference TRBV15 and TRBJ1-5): DAMVIQNPRYQVTQFGKPVTLSCSQTLNHNVMYWYQQKSSQAPKLLFHYYDKDFNNEADTPDNFQSRRPNTSFCFLDIRSPGLGDTAMYLCATSRDATTDDSNQPQHFGDGTRLSIL.

The CDR3 region has the DNA TGTGCCAGCAGCTATCCCGGGAGGGCCAGCGAGCAGTACTTC. Amino acids: CASSYPGRASEQYF. The chain links TRBV7-9 to TRBJ2-7; 8 bases are shared with TRBD2. This CDR3 region has 14 residues. Germline-derived CDR1 and CDR2 are SEHNR and FQNEAQ (reference sequence). V trimming: 4 bases; J trimming: 6 bases; junction bases outside the gene matches: 8.

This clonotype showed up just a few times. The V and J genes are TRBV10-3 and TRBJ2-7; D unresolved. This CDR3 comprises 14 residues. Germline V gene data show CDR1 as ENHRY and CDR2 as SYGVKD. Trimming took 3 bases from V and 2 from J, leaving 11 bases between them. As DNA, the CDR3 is TGTGCCATCAGTGACCCTGGGAAGACCTACGAGCAGTACTTC. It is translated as CAISDPGKTYEQYF.